This T cell receptor beta chain was profiled in a study of T-cell reconstitution after alpha-beta-depleted transplantation in children. General observations from the study: Newly generated T cells supplied most T-cell counts and diversity one year post-transplant. At around two months after transplant, the alpha-beta T cells were reportedly derived from several hundred expanded clones that came from non-depleted graft cells.

This CDR3 comprises 15 residues. The germline V and J ends were trimmed by 2 bases and 4 bases, with 14 bases remaining between them. CDR1 and CDR2 from the germline V gene are MNHEY and SMNVEV (reference sequence). Preparation of the TCRbeta library used unique molecular identifiers. TCRdb reprocessed the PCR reads via MiXCR and lists one record per CDR3 protein. The table has 700,000 to 950,000 distinct CDR3 sequences, less than 20% seen once. This clonotype was counted a few times. Its antigen is still unknown. The V call is TRBV27, the J call TRBJ1-2; the D is unclear. The sequencing here drew on PBMCs, mostly from graft donor cells, taken 360 days after TCRalphabeta/CD19-depleted stem cell transplant. This clonotype originated in a male patient aged 10 to 17 who had a stem cell transplant for acute lymphoblastic leukemia, so the T cells may come from the graft donor. DNA for the CDR3: TGTGCCAGCAGTTTACTTTCGAACAGAGTCTATGGCTACACCTTC. Translation: CASSLLSNRVYGYTF.